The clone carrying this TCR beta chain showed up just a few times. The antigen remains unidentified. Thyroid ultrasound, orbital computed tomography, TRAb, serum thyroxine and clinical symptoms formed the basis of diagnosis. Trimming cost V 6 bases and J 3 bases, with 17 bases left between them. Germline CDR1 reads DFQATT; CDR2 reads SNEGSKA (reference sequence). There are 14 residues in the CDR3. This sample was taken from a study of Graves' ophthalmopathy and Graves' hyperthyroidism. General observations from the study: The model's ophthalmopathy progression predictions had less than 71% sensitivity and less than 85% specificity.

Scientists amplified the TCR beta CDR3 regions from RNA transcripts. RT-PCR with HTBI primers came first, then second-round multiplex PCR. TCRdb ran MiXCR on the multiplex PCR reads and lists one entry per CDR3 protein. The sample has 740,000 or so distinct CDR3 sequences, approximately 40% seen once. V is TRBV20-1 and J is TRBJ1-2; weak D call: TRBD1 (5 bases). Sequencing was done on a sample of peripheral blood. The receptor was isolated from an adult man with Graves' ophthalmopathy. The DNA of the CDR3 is TGCAGTGCATGGGACGTCGGTCTATACTATGGCTACACCTTC. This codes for CSAWDVGLYYGYTF.